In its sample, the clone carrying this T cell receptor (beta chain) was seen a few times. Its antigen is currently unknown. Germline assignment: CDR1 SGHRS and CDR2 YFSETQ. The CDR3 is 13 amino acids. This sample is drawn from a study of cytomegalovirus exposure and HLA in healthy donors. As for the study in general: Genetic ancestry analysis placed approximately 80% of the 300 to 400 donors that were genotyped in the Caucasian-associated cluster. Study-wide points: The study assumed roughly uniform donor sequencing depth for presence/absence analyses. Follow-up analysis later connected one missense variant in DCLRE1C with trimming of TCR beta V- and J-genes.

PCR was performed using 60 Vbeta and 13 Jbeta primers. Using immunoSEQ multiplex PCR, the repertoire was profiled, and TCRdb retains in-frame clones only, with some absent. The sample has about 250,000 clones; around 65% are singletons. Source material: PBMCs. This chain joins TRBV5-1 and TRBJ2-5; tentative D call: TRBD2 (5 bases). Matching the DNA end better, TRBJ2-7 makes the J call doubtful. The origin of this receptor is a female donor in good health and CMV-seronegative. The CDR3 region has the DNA TGCGCCAGCAGCCTACTAGTCTCCTACGAGCAGTACTTC. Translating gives CASSLLVSYEQYF.